One and the same sample provided the 25 T cell receptor beta chains below, sequenced in a study of shared clonotypes between healthy human individuals. Positive CCR7 selection of CD45RO-negative cells yielded the naive CD8 cells, and terminally differentiated effector memory CD45RA+ cells were excluded. TCRdb's copy holds only in-frame clones and misses some; the assay was immunoSEQ multiplex PCR. In the table there are roughly 2 million clones, just under 95% of which are singletons. The specimen sequenced was naive CD8+ T cells sorted from blood. The receptors come from a man between 18 and 35 years old in good health.

This chain connects TRBV11-2 to TRBJ2-7, with D unclear. CDR1 SGHAT and CDR2 FQNNGV come from the germline V gene. Trimming took off 5 bases at V and 4 bases at J, with 15 bases between the two ends. The CDR3 covers 14 residues. The CDR3 sequence is CASSLEYSAYEQYF. CDR3 coding DNA: TGTGCCAGCAGCCTGGAGTACAGCGCTTACGAGCAGTACTTC.

This chain connects TRBV5-8 to TRBJ1-5, with 9 bases matching TRBD1. The CDR3 is 14 amino acids. Germline CDR1 is SGHTS and CDR2 is YDEGEE. With V trimmed by 3 bases and J by 6 bases, 4 bases remained unmatched. CDR3 in DNA: TGTGCCAGCAGCTGGGGACAGGGTCCTCAGCCCCAGCATTTT. It encodes CASSWGQGPQPQHF.

The chain links TRBV10-3 to TRBJ1-5, with 7 bases aligning to TRBD1. This CDR3 contains 16 residues. The V and J ends lost 0 bases and 8 bases, in that order; junction bases with no gene match: 10. CDR1 ENHRY and CDR2 SYGVKD come from the germline V gene. This chain's CDR3 is CAISESTGDRVEPQHF. CDR3 coding DNA: TGTGCCATCAGTGAGTCGACTGGGGACAGAGTAGAGCCCCAGCATTTT.

A single count supports this clone. J is TRBJ2-5 and V is TRBV27, with 8 bases matching TRBD2. V lost 0 bases to trimming and J lost 4 bases; unmatched junction nucleotides: 4. Looked up from germline, CDR1 is MNHEY and CDR2 is SMNVEV (reference sequence). The CDR3 covers 15 residues. CDR3 nucleotides: TGTGCCAGCAGTTTATCGACTAGCGCGGGAGAGACCCAGTACTTC. Its translation: CASSLSTSAGETQYF.

The chain couples TRBV7-9 to TRBJ2-7; 8 nucleotides agree with TRBD1. Trimming removed 5 bases from V and 3 bases from J; junction bases left unmatched: 9. This CDR3 region has 15 residues. Per germline, CDR1 SEHNR and CDR2 FQNEAQ (reference sequence). The chain's CDR3 is CASSTPGQGNYEQYF. Written as DNA, the CDR3 is TGTGCCAGCAGCACACCAGGACAGGGCAACTACGAGCAGTACTTC.

The chain has TRBV28 and TRBJ1-2; no reliable D call. V dropped 8 bases and J dropped 8 bases, with 18 bases sitting between them. CDR1 and CDR2 from the germline V gene are MDHEN and SYDVKM. The CDR3 sequence is 13 residues long. The CDR3 spells CASSLQRAVGYTF. CDR3 in DNA: TGTGCCAGCTCCCTTCAAAGGGCAGTCGGCTACACCTTC.

The CDR3 coding sequence is TGTGCCAGCGGACCCCAGAACACTGAAGCTTTCTTT. Translation gives CASGPQNTEAFF. The rearrangement links TRBV5-4 to TRBJ1-1; D not certain. This CDR3 spans 12 amino acids. Trimming removed 7 bases from V and 1 base from J, with 8 bases in between. Germline V gene data show CDR1 as SGHNT and CDR2 as YYREEE (reference sequence).

V and J are TRBV11-2 and TRBJ2-3, with D hard to call. Trimming left V 3 bases short and J 3 bases short, with 7 bases between. The germline V gene encodes CDR1 SGHAT and CDR2 FQNNGV. The CDR3 covers 13 residues. The CDR3 spells CASSLRVTDTQYF. As DNA, the CDR3 is TGTGCCAGCAGCTTGCGCGTTACAGATACGCAGTATTTT.

V and J are TRBV19 and TRBJ2-4; D uncertain. V lost 9 bases and J lost 6, with 15 bases in between. This CDR3 contains 13 residues. CDR1 LNHDA and CDR2 SQIVND come from the germline V gene (reference sequence). CDR3 sequence: CASRLDAANIQYF. The CDR3 nucleotides read TGTGCCAGCCGCCTCGATGCGGCAAACATTCAGTACTTC.

The chain uses TRBV5-1 and TRBJ2-1, with D uncertain. V lost 0 bases to trimming and J lost 5 bases, with 9 bases between them. CDR1 is SGHRS, CDR2 YFSETQ, per germline. The length of the CDR3 is 14 residues. The CDR3 coding sequence is TGCGCCAGCAGCTTGGTTAGGAGAGACAATGAGCAGTTCTTC. It encodes CASSLVRRDNEQFF. The variable domain in full, with the rest retrieved from reference TRBV5-1 and TRBJ2-1, is KAGVTQTPRYLIKTRGQQVTLSCSPISGHRSVSWYQQTPGQGLQFLFEYFSETQRNKGNFPGRFSGRQFSNSRSEMNVSTLELGDSALYLCASSLVRRDNEQFFGPGTRLTVL.

This clone occurred once. Other DNA variants within this sample encode the same CDR3. The rearrangement links TRBV7-9 to TRBJ2-7; TRBD2 aligns across 8 bases. The CDR3 totals 12 residues. V dropped 5 bases and J dropped 5; count of bases not matched to a gene: 2. The germline V gene has CDR1 SEHNR and CDR2 FQNEAQ (reference sequence). The CDR3 DNA is TGTGCCAGCAGCCTCGGGGGGGACGAGCAGTACTTC. This encodes CASSLGGDEQYF.

This chain joins TRBV4-1 and TRBJ1-5, with a tentative D call TRBD1 (5 bases). V lost 3 bases and J lost 7, with 10 bases in between. The CDR3 has 13 residues. Germline CDR1 and CDR2: MGHRA and YSYEKL. The CDR3 is CASSQGGTQPQHF. The CDR3 DNA sequence: TGCGCCAGCAGCCAGGGAGGGACGCAGCCCCAGCATTTT.

This rearrangement joins TRBV4-1 to TRBJ1-1; D is unclear. The CDR3 runs 13 residues. The germline V gene has CDR1 MGHRA and CDR2 YSYEKL. The V and J ends lost 0 bases and 8 bases respectively, with 10 bases between them. Here the CDR3 reads CASSQESGLEAFF. The CDR3, as DNA: TGCGCCAGCAGCCAAGAAAGTGGCCTCGAAGCTTTCTTT.

The chain is built from TRBV28 and TRBJ2-2; 7 nucleotides line up with TRBD2. The CDR3 has 18 amino acids. Germline assignment: CDR1 MDHEN and CDR2 SYDVKM. Germline trimming cut 6 bases from V and 5 bases from J; bases unmatched to any gene: 18. The CDR3 region has the DNA TGTGCCAGCAGCCCCCCACCGAGGGCGGGGGTAGAGACCGGGGAGCTGTTTTTT. Translating gives CASSPPPRAGVETGELFF.

The chain joins TRBV30 to TRBJ2-7; D may match TRBD1 or TRBD2 (5 bases each). The CDR3 is made up of 15 amino acids. V was clipped by 0 bases and J by 2 bases, with 14 bases between them. Germline CDR1 GTSNPN, CDR2 SVGIG (reference sequence). The CDR3 DNA reads as TGTGCCTGGAGTGTACCGTGGGACGGGACCTACGAGCAGTACTTC. Its protein product is CAWSVPWDGTYEQYF.

The J gene is TRBJ2-2, the V gene TRBV27, with 7 bases fitting TRBD2. After removal of 7 bases from V and 3 bases from J, the junction contained 5 bases not matched to a gene. The CDR3 has 14 residues. Germline V gene data show CDR1 as MNHEY and CDR2 as SMNVEV (reference sequence). The CDR3 DNA is TGTGCCAGCACCTCGGGACTATACACCGGGGAGCTGTTTTTT. Its protein product is CASTSGLYTGELFF.

This rearrangement joins TRBV19 to TRBJ1-5, with 7 bases lining up with TRBD1. The CDR3 is 15 residues long. With 7 bases clipped from V and 0 bases from J, the junction kept 6 bases outside the gene matches. The germline gives CDR1 LNHDA, CDR2 SQIVND (reference sequence). The CDR3 nucleotides are TGTGCCAGTAATCTAGGGACAGATAGCAATCAGCCCCAGCATTTT. Protein sequence: CASNLGTDSNQPQHF.

CDR3 in amino acids: CASSDLGTGGTDTQYF. The CDR3 DNA reads as TGTGCCAGCAGTGACCTTGGGACAGGGGGCACAGATACGCAGTATTTT. The chain employs TRBV2 and TRBJ2-3, with TRBD1 matching 10 bases. The CDR3 consists of 16 residues. The germline V gene encodes CDR1 SNHLY and CDR2 FYNNEI. V dropped 3 bases and J dropped 1; count of bases not matched to a gene: 4.

The chain uses TRBV7-2 and TRBJ2-1; the D is unclear. Trimming left V 1 base short and J 0 bases short, with 7 bases between. The CDR3 length is 15 residues. CDR1 SGHTA and CDR2 FQGNSA come from the germline V gene. The CDR3 region has the DNA TGTGCCAGCAGCTTAGGGTGGGGCTCCTACAATGAGCAGTTCTTC. Translating it yields CASSLGWGSYNEQFF. Drawing the rest from reference TRBV7-2 and TRBJ2-1, the complete variable domain is GAGVSQSPSNKVTEKGKDVELRCDPISGHTALYWYRQSLGQGLEFLIYFQGNSAPDKSGLPSDRFSAERTGGSVSTLTIQRTQQEDSAVYLCASSLGWGSYNEQFFGPGTRLTVL.

Comment on this clone: The sample carries other DNA sequences with the same CDR3. The rearrangement joins TRBV11-2 to TRBJ2-1; the D is unclear. Germline V gene lookup returns CDR1 SGHAT and CDR2 FQNNGV. The ends were cut back, 5 bases at V and 7 bases at J, with 3 bases in the middle. The CDR3 is 10 residues long. CDR3 bases: TGTGCCAGCAGCCAGAATGAGCAGTTCTTC. This encodes CASSQNEQFF.

The V gene is TRBV4-1, the J gene TRBJ2-7, with D uncertain. V shed 1 base and J shed 4 bases, with 11 bases lying between them. The CDR3 has 14 amino acids. Germline CDR1 and CDR2: MGHRA and YSYEKL. This chain's CDR3 is CASSQVAGIYEQYF. CDR3 nucleotide sequence: TGCGCCAGCAGCCAAGTGGCTGGGATTTACGAGCAGTACTTC.

Remarks on this clone: Within the sample, other DNA sequences also encode this same CDR3. V gene TRBV5-6 combines with J gene TRBJ2-5; D may match TRBD1 or TRBD2 (5 bases each). V lost 0 bases and J lost 2, with 8 bases in between. The CDR3 extends over 14 amino acids. Per germline, CDR1 SGHDT and CDR2 YYEEEE. CDR3 DNA sequence: TGTGCCAGCAGCTTGGGGGGGATACAAGAGACCCAGTACTTC. Residues: CASSLGGIQETQYF.

This chain uses TRBV21-1 with TRBJ2-7. TRBV21-1 is a known pseudogene. This CDR3 is 13 amino acids long. In DNA form, the CDR3 reads TGTGCCAGCAGCCTGGGGGAAAAATGCGAGCAGTACTTC. It encodes CASSLGEKCEQYF.

The chain couples TRBV6-4 to TRBJ1-2; a weak D match, TRBD1 (6 bases). The V gene lost 4 bases and the J gene lost 0 bases, with 18 bases spanning the gap. The CDR3 extends over 17 amino acids. Germline CDR1 reads MRHNA; CDR2 reads SNTAGT. The CDR3 loop is CASSARGHVPTNYGYTF. Written as DNA, the CDR3 is TGTGCCAGCAGTGCCCGGGGACACGTTCCTACTAACTATGGCTACACCTTC.

V and J are TRBV19 and TRBJ2-1; a possible D gene is TRBD2 (6 bases). The CDR3 covers 12 residues. Germline CDR1 LNHDA, CDR2 SQIVND (reference sequence). Trimming shortened V by 3 bases and J by 9 bases, and 9 bases separated the two germline ends. The CDR3 loop reads CASSIYGSEQFF. The CDR3 nucleotides read TGTGCCAGTAGTATCTACGGGAGTGAGCAGTTCTTC. The full variable domain, its missing parts supplied by reference TRBV19 and TRBJ2-1, is DGGITQSPKYLFRKEGQNVTLSCEQNLNHDAMYWYRQDPGQGLRLIYYSQIVNDFQKGDIAEGYSVSREKKESFPLTVTSAQKNPTAFYLCASSIYGSEQFFGPGTRLTVL.